This T cell receptor (beta chain) was sequenced during a study of blood T cell repertoires in COVID-19. Study at large: PBMCs, B-cell-depleted T cells, or T cells were the source of the cDNA or gDNA that made up the material.

The CDR3 is made up of 13 amino acids. Per germline, CDR1 KGHSH and CDR2 LQKENI. V dropped 3 bases and J dropped 3 bases, with 8 bases sitting between them. In the original analysis: Researchers report that nucleated cell counts were estimated from reference gene primer amplification. TCRdb keeps only in-frame clones here, not all; method: immunoSEQ multiplex PCR. Clone size and V and J calls were adopted from that table, with D and trimming inferred from the DNA. In the table there are 59,000 or so clones, approximately 90% of which are singletons. The clonotype was recovered from a human donor in a cohort sampled during active COVID-19. Specimen: peripheral blood. The V call is TRBV18, the J call TRBJ1-1; D unresolved. The DNA for the CDR3 is TGTGCCAGCTCACCTAAGGCGGACACTGAAGCTTTCTTT. Protein product: CASSPKADTEAFF.